These 18 T cell receptor beta chains share one sample of origin, sequenced in a study of cytomegalovirus exposure and HLA in healthy donors. Primers included in the PCR were 60 Vbeta and 13 Jbeta primers. Measured with immunoSEQ multiplex PCR; TCRdb has only the in-frame clones, and not every one. In the table there are around 100,000 clones, around 70% of which are singletons. Source material: PBMCs. These receptors were taken from a man aged 25 to 40 in good health and CMV-seropositive.

This clone was seen more than once but under ten times. The V and J genes are TRBV7-2 and TRBJ1-1; D is ambiguous. There are 13 residues in the CDR3. Trimming took off 1 base at V and 6 bases at J, with 9 bases between the two ends. The germline CDR1 and CDR2 sequences are SGHTA and FQGNSA. The CDR3 region has the DNA TGTGCCAGCAGCTTAGGTATCCGAGCTGAAGCTTTCTTT. It specifies CASSLGIRAEAFF.

The chain employs TRBV7-8 and TRBJ2-1; TRBD2 aligns across 11 bases. CDR1 SGHVS and CDR2 FQNEAQ come from the germline V gene. The ends lost 4 bases at V and 7 bases at J; junction bases unmatched: 6. CDR3 length: 15 residues. CDR3 loop: CASSSIAGGPNEQFF. The CDR3 nucleotides read TGTGCCAGCAGCTCTATAGCGGGGGGGCCGAATGAGCAGTTCTTC.

This clone was seen only once. V is TRBV5-5 and J is TRBJ1-2; D is undetermined. Germline V gene sequence: CDR1 SGHKS, CDR2 YYEKEE (reference sequence). This CDR3 comprises 17 residues. V dropped 3 bases and J dropped 4 bases, with 22 bases sitting between them. CDR3 in amino acids: CASSSNWAGSATYGYTF. The DNA of the CDR3 is TGTGCCAGCAGCTCGAACTGGGCAGGAAGTGCCACCTATGGCTACACCTTC.

The chain links TRBV11-2 to TRBJ2-1; D perhaps matches TRBD2 (5 bases). Trimming stripped 6 bases from V and 0 bases from J, with 12 bases between. This CDR3 is 15 amino acids long. Germline loops: CDR1 SGHAT, CDR2 FQNNGV. The CDR3: CASSGGPSSYNEQFF. Here the CDR3 DNA reads TGTGCCAGCAGTGGCGGGCCGAGCTCCTACAATGAGCAGTTCTTC.

The J gene is TRBJ1-4, the V gene TRBV5-4; no reliable D call. From germline, CDR1 is SGHNT and CDR2 YYREEE (reference sequence). The V gene lost 0 bases and the J gene lost 8 bases, with 11 bases spanning the gap. The CDR3 has 14 amino acids. In DNA form, the CDR3 reads TGTGCCAGCAGCTTGGTGGAGACCCCGGAAAAACTGTTTTTT. Amino acids: CASSLVETPEKLFF. Combining the CDR3 with reference TRBV5-4 and TRBJ1-4 gives the whole variable domain ETGVTQSPTHLIKTRGQQVTLRCSSQSGHNTVSWYQQALGQGPQFIFQYYREEENGRGNFPPRFSGLQFPNYSSELNVNALELDDSALYLCASSLVETPEKLFFGSGTQLSVL.

The chain is built from TRBV15 and TRBJ2-5; 7 bases are shared with TRBD2. Germline values: CDR1 LNHNV, CDR2 YYDKDF (reference sequence). The CDR3 contains 17 residues. With V trimmed by 5 bases and J by 4 bases, 16 bases remained unmatched. CDR3 nucleotides: TGTGCCACCAGCGGTCTGTCTGGGGGGGGAAGCCCAGAGACCCAGTACTTC. It translates to CATSGLSGGGSPETQYF.

The table lists this clone with a count of one. The chain links TRBV5-1 to TRBJ1-6; D unresolved. Per the germline V gene, CDR1 is SGHRS and CDR2 is YFSETQ. Trimming shortened V by 3 bases and J by 4 bases, and 17 bases separated the two germline ends. This CDR3 spans 17 amino acids. This CDR3 is CASSSGPEDPYNSPLHF. The CDR3 DNA reads TGCGCCAGCAGCTCGGGTCCGGAGGACCCTTATAATTCACCCCTCCACTTT. The variable domain in full, with the rest retrieved from reference TRBV5-1 and TRBJ1-6, is KAGVTQTPRYLIKTRGQQVTLSCSPISGHRSVSWYQQTPGQGLQFLFEYFSETQRNKGNFPGRFSGRQFSNSRSEMNVSTLELGDSALYLCASSSGPEDPYNSPLHFGNGTRLTVT.

The V gene is TRBV28, the J gene TRBJ1-6; 7 bases agree with TRBD1. The CDR3 loop spans 14 amino acids. V shed 8 bases and J 8 bases; nucleotides not matched to a gene: 9. Germline V lookup: CDR1 MDHEN, CDR2 SYDVKM. The CDR3 DNA sequence: TGTGCCAGCCACACGACAGGGATCTATTCACCCCTCCACTTT. Its translation is CASHTTGIYSPLHF.

V is TRBV12-5 and J is TRBJ2-5; TRBD2 aligns across 8 bases. The CDR3 runs 13 residues. Germline V gives CDR1 LGHNT, CDR2 FRNRAP. Unmatched junction bases numbered 1, after V lost 2 bases and J lost 5 bases. This CDR3 reads CASGLLAGETQYF. CDR3 in DNA: TGTGCTAGTGGTTTGTTAGCGGGGGAGACCCAGTACTTC.

In nucleotides, the CDR3 is TGTGCCAGCAGTGACAGGGGAAAATCACCCCTCCACTTT. Translation gives CASSDRGKSPLHF. The gene calls are TRBV7-2 and TRBJ1-6; 8 bases line up with TRBD1. The CDR3 is 13 amino acids. Germline-derived CDR1 and CDR2 are SGHTA and FQGNSA. The junction had 5 bases not matched to a gene; V was cut back by 6 bases and J by 10 bases.

The chain employs TRBV5-1 and TRBJ2-7, with 14 bases identical to TRBD2. After removal of 4 bases from V and 7 bases from J, the junction contained 7 bases not matched to a gene. CDR3 length equals 15 residues. Germline CDR1 and CDR2: SGHRS and YFSETQ. The CDR3 DNA is TGCGCCAGCAGCCCCGGGACTAGCGGGGGCTGGGAGCAGTACTTC. Translating gives CASSPGTSGGWEQYF.

CDR3 protein: CASSQRQADTQYF. CDR3 DNA sequence: TGTGCCAGCAGCCAACGACAGGCAGATACGCAGTATTTT. V gene TRBV11-3 combines with J gene TRBJ2-3; possible D gene TRBD1, 6 bases. The V end lost 5 bases, the J end lost 4 bases, and 10 bases lay between the germline ends. The CDR3 is made up of 13 amino acids. Germline CDR1 SGHNT, CDR2 YENEEA.

In its sample, this clone was seen once. The gene calls are TRBV19 and TRBJ1-5; no reliable D call. There are 15 residues in the CDR3. V gave up 3 bases and J gave up 2 bases, with 11 bases separating them. Germline CDR1 reads LNHDA; CDR2 reads SQIVND (reference sequence). Written as DNA, the CDR3 is TGTGCCAGTAGTATCTCCGCGTTGGGCAATCAGCCCCAGCATTTT. Translated, it gives CASSISALGNQPQHF.

The chain uses TRBV7-2 and TRBJ2-1; 8 bases align to TRBD2. The CDR3 loop spans 12 amino acids. Trimming removed 4 bases from V and 12 bases from J; junction bases left unmatched: 5. Germline-derived CDR1 and CDR2 are SGHTA and FQGNSA. The DNA for the CDR3 is TGTGCCAGCAGCTCCCTTCTAGCGGGGCAGTTCTTC. Amino acids: CASSSLLAGQFF.

The chain combines TRBV30 with TRBJ1-2; TRBD1 matches 7 bases. The CDR3 length is 13 residues. Germline assignment: CDR1 GTSNPN and CDR2 SVGIG (reference sequence). The J segment lost 10 bases and the V segment lost 7 bases, leaving 15 bases of the junction unmatched. The CDR3 DNA follows: TGTGCCTACCCGGAGGCAGGGGGGCGGACCTACACCTTC. Its translation: CAYPEAGGRTYTF.

The chain recombines TRBV6-6 with TRBJ2-7, with 8 bases aligning to TRBD2. The CDR3 consists of 13 residues. Germline loops: CDR1 MNHNY, CDR2 SVGAGI (reference sequence). The V gene end was trimmed by 7 bases and the J gene end by 6 bases; junction bases not matched to a gene: 8. CDR3 nucleotides: TGTGCCAGCACCCGGGGGGGCTCCGGCGAGCAGTACTTC. It codes for CASTRGGSGEQYF.

V is TRBV2 and J is TRBJ2-7; D gene unclear. Germline V CDR1 and CDR2: SNHLY, FYNNEI. CDR3 length: 12 amino acids. The V and J ends lost 7 bases and 6 bases respectively, with 13 bases between them. Here the CDR3 DNA reads TGTGCCAGCAATATAGTTTCGGGCGAGCAGTACTTC. This translates into CASNIVSGEQYF.

This chain joins TRBV5-4 and TRBJ2-5; no definite D call. This CDR3 region has 15 residues. Germline V CDR1 and CDR2: SGHNT, YYREEE (reference sequence). Trimming stripped 3 bases from V and 2 bases from J, with 14 bases between. The CDR3 here is CASSSSRVPQETQYF. The CDR3 region has the DNA TGTGCCAGCAGCTCCTCTCGCGTGCCTCAAGAGACCCAGTACTTC.